These T cell receptor beta chains were read from a single sample in a study of blood T cell repertoires in COVID-19. Profiling relied on immunoSEQ multiplex PCR, and the TCRdb table lists in-frame clones only, not all of them. This sample has about 190,000 clones; around 80% occur once, and the top ten carry roughly a fifth. The sample taken for sequencing was peripheral blood. The receptors originated from a human donor in a cohort sampled during active COVID-19. CDR3s include the opening cysteine and the closing phenylalanine or tryptophan. A D gene is named only where the DNA matches it firmly. Where a row states a size, it is once, few, many or the class of an expanded clone; other rows omit it.

size: NA
J: TRBJ1-4
D: TRBD1
V: TRBV3-1/TRBV3-2
CDR3: CASSPGQGRSTNEKLFF
DNA: TGTGCCAGCAGCCCTGGACAGGGGCGATCAACTAATGAAAAACTGTTTTTT

size: NA
J: TRBJ1-2
D: TRBD1
V: TRBV9
CDR3: CASSVPQGVPYRGYTF
DNA: TGTGCCAGCAGCGTCCCACAGGGGGTCCCCTATCGGGGCTACACCTTC

size: NA
J: TRBJ1-6
D: NA
V: TRBV2
CDR3: CASSARVPRSPLHF
DNA: TGTGCCAGCAGTGCCCGGGTCCCCCGGTCACCCCTCCACTTT

size: NA
J: TRBJ2-7
D: NA
V: TRBV29-1
CDR3: CSVAPTGNYEQYF
DNA: TGCAGCGTTGCACCAACAGGGAACTACGAGCAGTACTTC

size: NA
J: TRBJ2-5
D: NA
V: TRBV15
CDR3: CATSRDRGGGVMQETQYF
DNA: TGTGCCACCAGCAGAGATCGGGGCGGGGGCGTAATGCAAGAGACCCAGTACTTC

size: NA
J: TRBJ1-2
D: NA
V: TRBV12-3/TRBV12-4
CDR3: CASSLTSNYGYTF
DNA: TGTGCCAGCAGTTTAACATCTAACTATGGCTACACCTTC

size: NA
J: TRBJ2-7
D: NA
V: TRBV7-6
CDR3: CASSLIIGATYEQYF
DNA: TGTGCCAGCAGCTTAATAATAGGGGCCACCTACGAGCAGTACTTC

size: NA
J: TRBJ2-1
D: NA
V: TRBV5-4
CDR3: CASSFSSPRNEQFF
DNA: TGTGCCAGCAGCTTTAGCTCCCCCCGTAATGAGCAGTTCTTC

size: NA
J: TRBJ1-2
D: NA
V: TRBV6-5
CDR3: CATLPGGLYGYTF
DNA: TGTGCCACCCTTCCGGGAGGACTATATGGCTACACCTTC

size: few
J: TRBJ2-1
D: NA
V: TRBV4-2
CDR3: CASSQPGGRGGLYNEQFF
DNA: TGTGCCAGCAGCCAACCCGGCGGTAGGGGGGGCCTGTACAATGAGCAGTTCTTC

size: NA
J: TRBJ2-1
D: NA
V: TRBV11-3
CDR3: CASSPSNYYNEQFF
DNA: TGTGCCAGCAGCCCGTCTAACTACTACAATGAGCAGTTCTTC

size: NA
J: TRBJ2-5
D: TRBD2
V: TRBV5-6
CDR3: CASSRAGSAGETQYF
DNA: TGTGCCAGCAGCCGGGCCGGATCAGCGGGGGAGACCCAGTACTTC

size: NA
J: TRBJ1-1
D: NA
V: TRBV27
CDR3: CASSFTGEIFRTEAFF
DNA: TGTGCCAGCAGTTTCACCGGGGAGATCTTTCGCACTGAAGCTTTCTTT

size: NA
J: TRBJ2-3
D: TRBD1
V: TRBV27
CDR3: CASSPLGQGTFVGTDTQYF
DNA: TGTGCCAGCAGTCCTCTGGGACAGGGGACTTTTGTTGGCACAGATACGCAGTATTTT

size: once
J: TRBJ2-5
D: NA
V: TRBV20-1
CDR3: CSARVGETQYF
DNA: TGCAGTGCTAGAGTCGGAGAGACCCAGTACTTC

size: NA
J: TRBJ2-1
D: TRBD1
V: TRBV10-2
CDR3: CASSVFAGQGRNEQFF
DNA: TGCGCCAGCAGTGTGTTTGCGGGACAGGGGAGGAATGAGCAGTTCTTC

size: NA
J: TRBJ1-2
D: TRBD1
V: TRBV19
CDR3: CASRVTGGYGGYTF
DNA: TGTGCCAGTAGGGTGACAGGGGGTTACGGTGGCTACACCTTC

size: NA
J: TRBJ2-1
D: TRBD2
V: TRBV9
CDR3: CASSEMGGTYNEQFF
DNA: TGTGCCAGCAGCGAGATGGGGGGGACCTACAATGAGCAGTTCTTC

size: once
J: TRBJ2-3
D: NA
V: TRBV12-3/TRBV12-4
CDR3: CASSFAGADTQYF
DNA: TGTGCCAGCAGTTTTGCGGGGGCGGATACGCAGTATTTT

size: NA
J: TRBJ2-1
D: NA
V: TRBV15
CDR3: CATSREIGRAGTNNEQFF
DNA: TGTGCCACCAGCAGAGAGATCGGGCGAGCGGGGACAAACAATGAGCAGTTCTTC

size: NA
J: TRBJ2-1
D: TRBD2
V: TRBV10-3
CDR3: CAISESLRRGGSYNEQFF
DNA: TGTGCCATCAGTGAGTCGTTGAGGCGGGGGGGCTCCTACAATGAGCAGTTCTTC

size: NA
J: TRBJ2-3
D: NA
V: TRBV6-5
CDR3: CASSWDNRGPDTQYF
DNA: TGTGCCAGCAGCTGGGACAACCGAGGGCCAGATACGCAGTATTTT